These 22 T cell receptor beta chains share one sample of origin, sequenced in a study of blood T cell repertoires in COVID-19. Generated by immunoSEQ multiplex PCR, the TCRdb table keeps only in-frame clones and is missing some. The sample carries 100,000 to 150,000 clones, about 85% recorded once. The source material was peripheral blood. The receptors come from a woman of 80 years or more with acute or convalescent COVID-19.

A single count supports this clone. This chain links TRBV7-2 with TRBJ1-2; D is possibly TRBD1 (6 bases). CDR3 length: 14 amino acids. Germline-derived CDR1 and CDR2 are SGHTA and FQGNSA. The V end was cut by 1 base, the J end by 2 bases, with 8 bases between. CDR3 loop: CASSLGQGNYGYTF. The CDR3, as DNA: TGTGCCAGCAGCTTAGGGCAGGGGAACTATGGCTACACCTTC.

This chain connects TRBV4-3 to TRBJ2-3; weak D call: TRBD2 (6 bases). The CDR3 sequence is 18 residues long. V lost 2 bases to trimming and J lost 0 bases, with 18 bases between them. Looked up from germline, CDR1 is LGHNA and CDR2 is YSLEER. The CDR3 coding sequence is TGCGCCAGCAGCCAACAGGGAGGTGGAACGGCGAGCACAGATACGCAGTATTTT. This sequence encodes CASSQQGGGTASTDTQYF.

Remarks on this clone: The same CDR3 is also encoded by other DNA sequences in this sample. The chain recombines TRBV28 with TRBJ1-2; TRBD1 aligns across 10 bases. The CDR3 covers 12 residues. CDR1 and CDR2 from the germline V gene are MDHEN and SYDVKM. V shed 6 bases, J shed 8 bases, and the junction held 3 bases outside the gene matches. CDR3 nucleotide sequence: TGTGCCAGCAGGGGGACAGGGGCAGGCTACACCTTC. Protein sequence: CASRGTGAGYTF.

CDR3: CASRGRDRGQNYTF. CDR3 nucleotides: TGTGCCAGCAGGGGCCGGGACAGGGGGCAGAACTACACCTTC. J is TRBJ1-2 and V is TRBV6-6; 12 nucleotides line up with TRBD1. Unmatched junction bases numbered 9, after V lost 6 bases and J lost 10 bases. Germline loops: CDR1 MNHNY, CDR2 SVGAGI (reference sequence). The CDR3 has 14 amino acids.

This chain uses TRBV2 with TRBJ1-2, with D unresolved. Per germline, CDR1 SNHLY and CDR2 FYNNEI. The CDR3 totals 14 residues. Deletions cut 5 bases from V and 11 bases from J, with 21 bases between. CDR3 DNA: TGTGCCAGCAGTCCCACTACGGTCCCCACTGGGTACACCTTC. It specifies CASSPTTVPTGYTF.

The chain couples TRBV15 to TRBJ1-6, with 8 positions matching TRBD1. Germline trimming cut 6 bases from V and 7 bases from J; bases unmatched to any gene: 14. The germline gives CDR1 LNHNV, CDR2 YYDKDF (reference sequence). The CDR3 consists of 17 residues. The CDR3 reads CATSTDRQGTSNSPLHF. DNA for the CDR3: TGTGCCACCAGTACTGACCGACAGGGGACCTCGAATTCACCCCTCCACTTT.

The rearrangement joins TRBV5-1 to TRBJ1-2, with TRBD1 as a possible D gene (6 bases). V lost 0 bases, J lost 7 bases, and 13 bases lay in between. Germline V gives CDR1 SGHRS, CDR2 YFSETQ. This CDR3 is built from 14 residues. In DNA form, the CDR3 reads TGCGCCAGCAGCTTGGCCGACAGGACGGGTGGCTACACCTTC. Translation: CASSLADRTGGYTF.

The genes are TRBV29-1 and TRBJ1-2; D is possibly TRBD1 (5 bases). CDR1 and CDR2 (germline): SQVTM, ANQGSEA. The CDR3 length is 11 residues. V dropped 5 bases and J dropped 4 bases, with 8 bases sitting between them. As DNA, the CDR3 is TGCAGCGTTTCAGGGCGCTATGGCTACACCTTC. Protein sequence: CSVSGRYGYTF.

V usage is TRBV13 and J usage is TRBJ2-3; 7 nucleotides line up with TRBD1. Losses at the gene ends were 2 bases for V and 1 base for J; bases not matched to a gene: 0. The length of the CDR3 is 14 residues. Germline lookup yields CDR1 PRHDT and CDR2 FYEKMQ (reference sequence). CDR3 nucleotide sequence: TGTGCCAGCAGCTTACAGGGGGGCACAGATACGCAGTATTTT. Its translation is CASSLQGGTDTQYF. Based on the CDR3 plus reference TRBV13 and TRBJ2-3, the full variable domain is AAGVIQSPRHLIKEKRETATLKCYPIPRHDTVYWYQQGPGQDPQFLISFYEKMQSDKGSIPDRFSAQQFSDYHSELNMSSLELGDSALYFCASSLQGGTDTQYFGPGTRLTVL.

V and J are TRBV29-1 and TRBJ1-1; possibly TRBD1 for D (6 bases). The CDR3 is made up of 17 amino acids. Trimming stripped 6 bases from V and 4 bases from J, with 27 bases between. Per the germline V gene, CDR1 is SQVTM and CDR2 is ANQGSEA. The CDR3 protein is CSVVKRPRGWYGTEAFF. CDR3 in DNA: TGCAGCGTCGTTAAACGTCCCAGGGGTTGGTATGGCACTGAAGCTTTCTTT.

V gene TRBV6-2 or TRBV6-3 combines with J gene TRBJ1-1; D not certain. CDR1 is MNHEY, CDR2 SVGEGT, per germline. V lost 6 bases and J 6 bases, leaving 11 bases between the germline ends. The CDR3 contains 12 residues. In nucleotides, the CDR3 is TGTGCCAGCAGCTTCGGGATGCCTGAAGCTTTCTTT. Protein product: CASSFGMPEAFF.

This clone was counted once. V and J are TRBV4-2 and TRBJ1-4; 10 bases map to TRBD1. This CDR3 has 16 amino acids. Losses at the gene ends were 3 bases for V and 4 bases for J; bases not matched to a gene: 5. Germline-derived CDR1 and CDR2 are LGHNA and YNFKEQ. The DNA for the CDR3 is TGTGCCAGCAGCCAGCCCGGGACAGGGGTTAATGAAAAACTGTTTTTT. As protein: CASSQPGTGVNEKLFF.

V is TRBV5-1 and J is TRBJ1-1; 8 bases agree with TRBD1. The germline CDR1 and CDR2 sequences are SGHRS and YFSETQ. V was pared by 2 bases and J by 1 base, with 4 bases of the junction left unmatched. The CDR3 is 15 residues long. The CDR3 DNA reads TGCGCCAGCAGCTTCTCCGGGACAGGGAACACTGAAGCTTTCTTT. Amino acid sequence: CASSFSGTGNTEAFF.

J is TRBJ2-5 and V is TRBV5-1; 10 bases map to TRBD2. In germline, CDR1 is SGHRS, CDR2 YFSETQ. The CDR3 totals 15 residues. J gave up 4 bases and V 5 bases, and 8 bases lay outside the gene matches. The CDR3, as DNA: TGCGCCAGCAGTGCCGGACTAGCGGTACGAGAGACCCAGTACTTC. Amino acid sequence: CASSAGLAVRETQYF.

The chain combines TRBV11-2 with TRBJ1-3; no reliable D call. The CDR3 has 15 amino acids. V shed 3 bases and J shed 0 bases, with 9 bases lying between them. The germline gives CDR1 SGHAT, CDR2 FQNNGV. The DNA for the CDR3 is TGTGCCAGCAGCTTGGCCGGAGTCTCTGGAAACACCATATATTTT. It yields the protein CASSLAGVSGNTIYF. Based on the CDR3 plus reference TRBV11-2 and TRBJ1-3, the full variable domain is EAGVAQSPRYKIIEKRQSVAFWCNPISGHATLYWYQQILGQGPKLLIQFQNNGVVDDSQLPKDRFSAERLKGVDSTLKIQPAKLEDSAVYLCASSLAGVSGNTIYFGEGSWLTVV.

The chain employs TRBV7-2 and TRBJ1-2; 7 nucleotides line up with TRBD1. Germline V gene sequence: CDR1 SGHTA, CDR2 FQGNSA. V was clipped by 3 bases and J by 5 bases; unmatched bases: 9. This CDR3 is 15 amino acids long. CDR3 DNA sequence: TGTGCCAGCAGCTTTGACAGGGCGATTTCGTATGGCTACACCTTC. It codes for CASSFDRAISYGYTF.

The rearrangement joins TRBV19 to TRBJ1-5, with 7 bases lining up with TRBD1. In germline, CDR1 is LNHDA, CDR2 SQIVND (reference sequence). The V segment lost 2 bases and the J segment 2 bases; nucleotides outside the gene matches: 6. The CDR3 extends over 16 amino acids. CDR3 in DNA: TGTGCCAGTAGTATAAGGACAGGAAAAGGCAATCAGCCCCAGCATTTT. Its translation: CASSIRTGKGNQPQHF.

V is TRBV7-2 and J is TRBJ2-1; 12 nucleotides agree with TRBD2. V lost 5 bases, J lost 10 bases, and 15 bases stayed unmatched. The CDR3 covers 17 residues. Per the germline V gene, CDR1 is SGHTA and CDR2 is FQGNSA. The CDR3 here is CASSPDALAGGLGEQFF. The CDR3, as DNA: TGTGCCAGCAGCCCGGACGCCCTAGCGGGGGGGCTGGGAGAGCAGTTCTTC.

The chain employs TRBV7-9 and TRBJ1-4; D possibly corresponds to TRBD1 (5 bases). Germline CDR1 and CDR2: SEHNR and FQNEAQ (reference sequence). This CDR3 contains 15 residues. With 4 bases removed from V and 2 bases from J, the gap between germline ends came to 11 bases. The CDR3 DNA reads as TGTGCCAGCAGCTACTCCGGGGGGACTAATGAAAAACTGTTTTTT. Translated, it gives CASSYSGGTNEKLFF.

This rearrangement joins TRBV5-4 to TRBJ1-1, with 8 nucleotides matching TRBD1. CDR1 and CDR2 (germline): SGHNT, YYREEE (reference sequence). J was trimmed by 5 bases and V by 0 bases; bases with no gene match: 9. The CDR3 has 16 amino acids. In DNA, the CDR3 is TGTGCCAGCAGCTTGGCCGGGACAGGTTCGAGAACTGAAGCTTTCTTT. Amino acids: CASSLAGTGSRTEAFF.

This chain connects TRBV27 to TRBJ1-1; D not certain. Between the trimmed V and J ends, which lost 3 bases and 1 base, there was a span of 6 bases. The CDR3 contains 13 residues. Germline assignment: CDR1 MNHEY and CDR2 SMNVEV (reference sequence). CDR3 coding DNA: TGTGCCAGCAGTTTCTTGGCGAACACTGAAGCTTTCTTT. Protein sequence: CASSFLANTEAFF.

This CDR3 is CASKGRGHTYEQYV. CDR3 DNA sequence: TGTGCCAGCAAGGGTAGGGGTCACACTTACGAGCAGTACGTC. The genes are TRBV2 and TRBJ2-7, with D possibly TRBD1 on 5 matching bases. CDR1 SNHLY and CDR2 FYNNEI come from the germline V gene. Trimming removed 7 bases at V and 4 bases at J, with 17 bases between. The CDR3 length is 14 residues.